This T cell receptor (beta chain) originates from a study of cytomegalovirus exposure and HLA in healthy donors. V was shortened by 5 bases and J by 2 bases, with 3 bases between the two germline ends. CDR1 and CDR2 from the germline V gene are MGHDK and SYGVNS. This CDR3 comprises 11 residues. The PCR contained 60 Vbeta and 13 Jbeta primers. Method: immunoSEQ multiplex PCR; TCRdb's copy keeps in-frame clones and lacks some. The sample consists of about 82,000 clones, around 76% of them appearing once. The specimen sequenced was PBMCs. This rearrangement joins TRBV25-1 to TRBJ1-1; D is unresolved. The TCR originated in a woman in her forties or fifties in good health and CMV-seropositive. The CDR3 loop is CASSLNTEAFF. For the CDR3, the DNA is TGTGCCAGCAGTTTAAACACTGAAGCTTTCTTT.